One sample yielded the 18 T cell receptor beta chains listed below, sequenced in a study of T cell responses to AZD1222 COVID-19 vaccine. Clones were read by immunoSEQ multiplex PCR, and TCRdb kept only the in-frame ones, dropping some. The table lists some 140,000 clones, around 85% of them singletons. The sample consisted of peripheral blood, taken on day 0 of MenACWY control vaccination. The receptors derive from an adult in good health.

The chain carries TRBV4-1 and TRBJ2-1; TRBD2 aligns across 9 bases. Trimming at V came to 1 base and at J to 16 bases, leaving 8 bases not matched to a gene. The germline V gene has CDR1 MGHRA and CDR2 YSYEKL. The CDR3 is 13 residues long. CDR3 sequence (DNA): TGCGCCAGCAGCCAAGTTTTTGCGGGGGGGAAATTCTTC. Residues: CASSQVFAGGKFF.

This chain connects TRBV29-1 to TRBJ2-7; D unresolved. The V and J ends lost 1 base and 5 bases respectively, with 15 bases between them. Looked up from germline, CDR1 is SQVTM and CDR2 is ANQGSEA. The CDR3 has 14 residues. The chain's CDR3 is CSVEGRTATHEQYF. CDR3 DNA sequence: TGCAGCGTTGAAGGTCGGACGGCGACGCACGAGCAGTACTTC.

The chain recombines TRBV10-3 with TRBJ2-2; D uncertain. The CDR3 runs 14 residues. Germline CDR1 is ENHRY and CDR2 is SYGVKD. V was clipped by 6 bases and J by 1 base, with 9 bases between them. CDR3 amino acids: CAIRSLQNTGELFF. DNA for the CDR3: TGTGCCATCAGGTCCCTACAGAACACCGGGGAGCTGTTTTTT.

The V and J genes are TRBV3-1 (or the pseudogene TRBV3-2) and TRBJ2-7; TRBD2 matches 10 bases. Germline CDR1 reads LGHDT; CDR2 reads YNNKEL (reference sequence). CDR3 size: 16 residues. V dropped 3 bases and J dropped 8; count of bases not matched to a gene: 13. The CDR3 bases are TGTGCCAGCAGCCAGCCCCCTAGCGGGAGCCCCGCTCAGCAGTACTTC. It translates to CASSQPPSGSPAQQYF.

This clone was observed a few times. This sequence joins TRBV18 and TRBJ2-7; maybe TRBD1 (6 bases). V lost 3 bases to trimming and J lost 5 bases, with 17 bases between them. The CDR3 consists of 15 residues. The germline CDR1 and CDR2 sequences are KGHSH and LQKENI. CDR3 in DNA: TGTGCCAGCTCACCCTCGATGGACAGCAGGGACGAGCAGTACTTC. Translated, it gives CASSPSMDSRDEQYF. The full variable domain, with the rest looked up from reference TRBV18 and TRBJ2-7, is NAGVMQNPRHLVRRRGQEARLRCSPMKGHSHVYWYRQLPEEGLKFMVYLQKENIIDESGMPKERFSAEFPKEGPSILRIQQVVRGDSAAYFCASSPSMDSRDEQYFGPGTRLTVT.

The V and J genes are TRBV4-1 and TRBJ1-1; TRBD1 matches at 7 bases. The CDR3 totals 13 residues. Germline values: CDR1 MGHRA, CDR2 YSYEKL. J was trimmed by 3 bases and V by 4 bases; bases with no gene match: 2. CDR3 bases: TGCGCCAGCAGCCGAACAGGGGACACTGAAGCTTTCTTT. It specifies CASSRTGDTEAFF.

This clone was counted only a few times. V gene TRBV3-1 (or the pseudogene TRBV3-2) combines with J gene TRBJ2-3; 10 bases agree with TRBD2. Per the germline V gene, CDR1 is LGHDT and CDR2 is YNNKEL (reference sequence). V shed 4 bases and J 4 bases; nucleotides not matched to a gene: 5. The CDR3 loop spans 15 amino acids. CDR3 DNA: TGTGCCAGCAGCCCAGCGGGGGGGCTCGCAGATACGCAGTATTTT. It encodes CASSPAGGLADTQYF.

V is TRBV5-1 and J is TRBJ1-2; weak D call: TRBD1 (6 bases). CDR3 size: 14 residues. Germline V gene lookup returns CDR1 SGHRS and CDR2 YFSETQ. The germline V and J ends were trimmed by 6 bases and 4 bases, with 16 bases remaining between them. CDR3 residues: CASTETTGAYGYTF. The CDR3 DNA sequence: TGCGCCAGCACCGAGACGACAGGAGCCTATGGCTACACCTTC.

The V call is TRBV24-1, the J call TRBJ2-3; 11 nucleotides align to TRBD2. CDR1 and CDR2 from the germline V gene are KGHDR and SFDVKD. The CDR3 spans 17 residues. The junction had 3 bases not matched to a gene; V was cut back by 2 bases and J by 0 bases. CDR3 sequence: CATSDSRLAGSTDTQYF. CDR3 nucleotide sequence: TGTGCCACCAGTGATTCCCGACTAGCGGGAAGCACAGATACGCAGTATTTT.

This chain connects TRBV19 to TRBJ2-7; D is unclear. V lost 0 bases to trimming and J lost 9 bases, with 12 bases between them. Germline loops: CDR1 LNHDA, CDR2 SQIVND (reference sequence). The CDR3 covers 13 residues. The CDR3 region has the DNA TGTGCCAGTAGTATAGATCTGGCGTCGGGGCAGTACGTC. Its protein product is CASSIDLASGQYV.

The table lists this clone with a count of one. The V call is TRBV2, the J call TRBJ1-2; TRBD1 is a possible D gene (6 bases). The CDR3 extends over 13 amino acids. Germline assignment: CDR1 SNHLY and CDR2 FYNNEI. Between the trimmed V and J ends, which lost 3 bases and 2 bases, there was a span of 7 bases. The CDR3 loop reads CASSETGNYGYTF. The DNA for the CDR3 is TGTGCCAGCAGTGAGACAGGAAACTATGGCTACACCTTC. The full variable domain, rest sourced from reference TRBV2 and TRBJ1-2, is EPEVTQTPSHQVTQMGQEVILRCVPISNHLYFYWYRQILGQKVEFLVSFYNNEISEKSEIFDDQFSVERPDGSNFTLKIRSTKLEDSAMYFCASSETGNYGYTFGSGTRLTVV.

The chain couples TRBV6-2 or TRBV6-3 to TRBJ2-3; the D gene is possibly TRBD2 (5 bases). Trimming took 6 bases from V and 14 from J, leaving 21 bases between them. Looked up from germline, CDR1 is MNHEY and CDR2 is SVGEGT. There are 13 residues in the CDR3. The CDR3 DNA reads TGTGCCAGCAGCCCCACGGGGAGCCCCCAAGGGTATTTT. This gives the protein CASSPTGSPQGYF.

Only one count was recorded for this clone. CDR3 in amino acids: CAGGTEYNEQFF. CDR3 bases: TGTGCCGGGGGGACAGAGTACAATGAGCAGTTCTTC. The chain employs TRBV7-9 and TRBJ2-1, with D tentatively TRBD1 (7 bases). V dropped 11 bases and J dropped 4 bases, with 12 bases sitting between them. Germline-derived CDR1 and CDR2 are SEHNR and FQNEAQ (reference sequence). The CDR3 is 12 residues long.

V is TRBV29-1 and J is TRBJ1-5; D might be TRBD1 (5 bases). In germline, CDR1 is SQVTM, CDR2 ANQGSEA. The germline V and J ends were trimmed by 4 bases and 5 bases, with 15 bases remaining between them. CDR3 length: 14 residues. As DNA, the CDR3 is TGCAGCGTTGCCCCCGGGGGAAGGGATCAGCCCCAGCATTTT. As protein: CSVAPGGRDQPQHF.

The V gene is TRBV24-1, the J gene TRBJ1-2; D call uncertain. The CDR3 has 14 residues. Germline CDR1 KGHDR, CDR2 SFDVKD. The V end lost 1 base, the J end lost 3 bases, and 8 bases lay between the germline ends. CDR3 in amino acids: CATSDFRSYYGYTF. Written as DNA, the CDR3 is TGTGCCACCAGTGATTTTAGGTCATACTATGGCTACACCTTC.

This chain joins TRBV27 and TRBJ2-1; D gene ambiguous. Deletions cut 5 bases from V and 9 bases from J, with 11 bases between. The CDR3 consists of 12 residues. Per germline, CDR1 MNHEY and CDR2 SMNVEV (reference sequence). The CDR3 DNA reads as TGTGCCAGCAGTCCTTACTCGGGTGAGCAGTTCTTC. It translates to CASSPYSGEQFF.

The CDR3 nucleotides read TGTGCCAGCAGCTTAGGGCCGGGGCACGAGCAGTACGTC. This sequence encodes CASSLGPGHEQYV. The rearrangement links TRBV11-3 to TRBJ2-7, with D perhaps given as TRBD1 or TRBD2 (5 bases each). Germline V gene data show CDR1 as SGHNT and CDR2 as YENEEA. With 1 base removed from V and 5 bases from J, the gap between germline ends came to 9 bases. The CDR3 is 13 residues long.

Notes on this clone: At one of its ends the junction is not consistent with the germline gene, which may arise from a read error. DNA of the CDR3: TGTGCCAGCAGTGACTCCGGGCGAGGCTACGAGCAGTACTTC. It translates to CASSDSGRGYEQYF. This chain connects TRBV6-5 to TRBJ2-7, with D unclear. The CDR3 runs 14 residues. The V gene's germline CDR1 is MNHEY and CDR2 SVGAGI.